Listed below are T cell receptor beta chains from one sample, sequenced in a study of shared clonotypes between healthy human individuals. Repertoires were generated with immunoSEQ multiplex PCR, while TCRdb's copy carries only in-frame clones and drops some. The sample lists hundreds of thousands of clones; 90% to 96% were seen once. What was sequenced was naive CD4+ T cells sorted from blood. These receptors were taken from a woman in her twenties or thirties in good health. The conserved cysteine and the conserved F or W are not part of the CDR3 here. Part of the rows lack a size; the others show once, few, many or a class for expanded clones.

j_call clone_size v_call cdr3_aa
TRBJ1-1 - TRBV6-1 ASKRTGSTEAF
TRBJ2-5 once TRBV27 ASSPGLAGPETQY
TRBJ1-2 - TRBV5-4 ASSSLGALGYT
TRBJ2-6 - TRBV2 ASSGSTSTASGANVLT
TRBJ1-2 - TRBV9 ASSVDPPLDSTGYGYT
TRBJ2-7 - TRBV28 ASRPGTAYEQY
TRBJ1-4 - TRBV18 ASSRKETGATNEKLF
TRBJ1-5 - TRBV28 ASTTRHKLNQPQH
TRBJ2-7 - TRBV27 ASSPRTSGSSYEQY
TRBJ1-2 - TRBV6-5 ASTQGNYGYT
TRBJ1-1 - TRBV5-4 ASSSETDEAF
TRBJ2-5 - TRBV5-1 ASSRGDRLEENGETQY
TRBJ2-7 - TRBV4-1 ASSRPPQGIYEQY
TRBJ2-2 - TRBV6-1 ASRIDLRGELF
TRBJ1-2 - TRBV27 ASSLGASNYGYT
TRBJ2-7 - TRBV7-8 ASSLISGSIYEQY
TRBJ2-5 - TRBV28 ASSTDRVATQY
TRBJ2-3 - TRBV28 ASSSIGLAGGKADTQY
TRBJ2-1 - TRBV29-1 SARELDDGEQF
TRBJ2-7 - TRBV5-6 ASSPVQREWYEQY
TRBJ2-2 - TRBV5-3 ARSLTRGRYTGELF
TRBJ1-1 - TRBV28 ASSLWVNTEAF
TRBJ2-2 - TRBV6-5 ASSPPGGELF
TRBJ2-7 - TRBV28 ASRVPGLAGGPPEQY
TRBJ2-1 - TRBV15 ATSRVRTSSSQDEQF
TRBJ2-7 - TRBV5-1 ASSLERSSYEQY
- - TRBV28 ATTGRQPYEQY
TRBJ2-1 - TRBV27 ASSSRDQMNEQF
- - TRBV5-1 ASSFGDKASEQY
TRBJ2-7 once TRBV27 ASSLSLGRAFYEQY
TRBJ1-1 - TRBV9 ASSVATGDRVNTEAF